This entry lists 2 T cell receptor beta chains sequenced from one sample in a study of blood T cell repertoires in COVID-19. This table comes from immunoSEQ multiplex PCR, and its TCRdb copy is limited to in-frame clones, with some not included. The profile shows 200,000 to 250,000 clones, just over 85% of them singletons. The material sequenced was PBMCs or T cells enriched from blood (not recorded which). These receptors originate from a woman aged 40 to 50 with acute COVID-19.

The chain is built from TRBV7-9 and TRBJ1-1; TRBD1 matches 8 bases. Germline V gene sequence: CDR1 SEHNR, CDR2 FQNEAQ (reference sequence). Trimming took 5 bases from V and 3 from J; bases not matched to a gene: 8. The CDR3 totals 15 residues. DNA for the CDR3: TGTGCCAGCAGCATGGAGGACAGGGTACACACTGAAGCTTTCTTT. Translation: CASSMEDRVHTEAFF.

The rearrangement uses TRBV24-1 and TRBJ2-3; D is ambiguous. The germline V and J ends were trimmed by 3 bases and 4 bases, with 10 bases remaining between them. There are 14 residues in the CDR3. Germline V CDR1 and CDR2: KGHDR, SFDVKD. The CDR3 spells CATSDRLVADTQYF. CDR3 DNA sequence: TGTGCCACCAGTGATAGGCTAGTGGCAGATACGCAGTATTTT.